This record concerns one TCR beta chain sequence. Its antigen remains unidentified. Per-base qualities were not stored, and no clone one base away is much larger. At diagnosis, peripheral blood, uninvolved tumor-adjacent lung and tumor were collected and stored as a combination of fresh-frozen and FFPE material. For TCR repertoire profiling, the blood samples were analyzed as peripheral blood mononuclear cells. This sample was included in a study of T cells in localized non-small cell lung cancer (dated by TCRdb to 2018 to 2020). Background on the whole study: The study analyzed T cell repertoires of 200 to 300 early-stage NSCLC patients, comparing tumors and uninvolved tumor-adjacent lungs. The cohort was made up of approximately 250 treatment-naive NSCLC patients whose localized lung tumors had been resected. Of the NSCLC patients, around 140 were male and around 99 were female, and the mean age was approximately 66 years.

Counted from cysteine to phenylalanine, this CDR3 has 15 amino acids. Only CDR3 DNA is held: 45 bases, read in frame from base 1. A distance of 13 bases separates the germline ends of V and J, which lose 0 bases and 7 bases respectively. Sequences MRHNA (CDR1) and SNTAGT (CDR2) are obtained from the germline V gene. The research as a whole found: Because multi-region tumor sequencing was not performed, intratumor heterogeneity could not be ruled out. Longer overall survival was associated with higher blood T cell density, whereas shorter survival was associated with higher adjacent-lung clonality. A median of approximately 62 of the top 100 tumor clones turned up in the paired uninvolved adjacent lung, and 25 to 30 of those clones also ranked among the top 100 of that same adjacent lung. Uninvolved tumor-adjacent lung showed the highest T cell clonality, higher than tumor, which suggests more focused antigenic responses in the uninvolved tumor-adjacent lung. Because the study design was exploratory, TCR variables were selected using unadjusted p-values without false-discovery rate correction.

TCR beta CDR3 regions were sequenced from DNA using the immunoSEQ Assay. The original pipeline was this. T cell density was computed as TCR beta template counts normalized to usable DNA estimated by amplifying housekeeping genes. The preseqR package was used to estimate richness by extrapolating to 400,000 templates for PBMC samples and to 120,000 templates for tissue samples. Clonality was defined as one minus Pielou's evenness. Tissue-enriched TCRs were identified through differential abundance testing performed on productive amino-acid clonotypes, with a minimum total count of 5 and an alpha of 0.1. The Jaccard Index and the Morisita Overlap Index were used to quantify repertoire overlap between compartments. GLIPH grouped TCR beta CDR3s together with public tetramer-defined viral CDR3s, and a viral motif had to include at least three viral sequences and also show V-gene enrichment. TCRdb took this table from immuneACCESS and kept in-frame rearrangements with V and J called. Such tables lack part of the clones; where checked against another copy, unresolved V genes explain under half of the gap, and the rest is unexplained. V, J and clone size derive from that table, while D and trimming were established from the DNA sequence. The sample records 70,000 to 75,000 clones, roughly 84% of which are singletons. The ten largest account for 1% to 1.5% of the sample.

The specimen comprised peripheral blood, sampled before any cancer treatment. The source of this sequence is a female donor over 55 with stage I lung adenocarcinoma. The receptor chain draws on TRBV6-4 and TRBJ1-5; perhaps TRBD1 is the D gene, with 5 bases matching. The nucleotides read TGTGCCAGCAGTGACTCTGAGAGGGGCGGGCAGCCCCAGCATTTT. Its translation is CASSDSERGGQPQHF.